The 30 T cell receptor beta chains reported below all come from one sample, sequenced in a study of T cell responses to AZD1222 COVID-19 vaccine. The repertoire was sequenced with immunoSEQ multiplex PCR; TCRdb's copy has only in-frame clones and lacks some. The sample gives about 79,000 clones, around 89% of which show up once; about 28% is in the top ten. The starting material was peripheral blood, obtained 28 days after the second AZD1222 dose. These receptor sequences come from an adult who received the AZD1222 COVID-19 vaccine.

The chain is built from TRBV7-2 and TRBJ1-5; D gene ambiguous. Deletions cut 5 bases from V and 6 bases from J, with 14 bases between. In germline, CDR1 is SGHTA, CDR2 FQGNSA. CDR3 length equals 14 residues. The CDR3 DNA reads TGTGCCAGCAGCCAGACCGGCTTAAGTCAGCCCCAGCATTTT. Translation gives CASSQTGLSQPQHF.

V is TRBV13 and J is TRBJ1-2; weak D call: TRBD1 (5 bases). The length of the CDR3 is 15 residues. Trimming stripped 3 bases from V and 2 bases from J, with 13 bases between. Germline V gene sequence: CDR1 PRHDT, CDR2 FYEKMQ (reference sequence). CDR3 in amino acids: CASSLYDRENYGYTF. The CDR3 DNA reads as TGTGCCAGCAGCTTGTACGACAGAGAAAACTATGGCTACACCTTC.

This chain joins TRBV5-1 and TRBJ2-5; unclear D gene. This CDR3 contains 14 residues. The ends were cut back, 0 bases at V and 10 bases at J, with 16 bases in the middle. The germline gives CDR1 SGHRS, CDR2 YFSETQ. CDR3 bases: TGCGCCAGCAGCTTGGCCTCCGCGGAAGAGGTCCAGTACTTC. As protein: CASSLASAEEVQYF.

This chain joins TRBV7-8 and TRBJ1-5; 9 bases are shared with TRBD1. Germline V lookup: CDR1 SGHVS, CDR2 FQNEAQ. V dropped 4 bases and J dropped 6; count of bases not matched to a gene: 13. This CDR3 region has 17 residues. This CDR3 is CASSSQPGTGRIQPQHF. The CDR3 nucleotides read TGTGCCAGCAGCTCCCAGCCGGGGACAGGGCGAATTCAGCCCCAGCATTTT. Filled out from reference TRBV7-8 and TRBJ1-5, the complete variable domain reads GAGVSQSPRYKVAKRGQDVALRCDPISGHVSLFWYQQALGQGPEFLTYFQNEAQLDKSGLPSDRFFAERPEGSVSTLKIQRTQQEDSAVYLCASSSQPGTGRIQPQHFGDGTRLSIL.

The CDR3 protein is CASSYSTGGGGGTEAFF. The CDR3, as DNA: TGCGCCAGCAGCTACTCGACAGGGGGAGGGGGAGGGACTGAAGCTTTCTTT. J is TRBJ1-1 and V is TRBV5-1, with 9 bases that match TRBD1. V lost 3 bases to trimming and J lost 5 bases; unmatched junction nucleotides: 14. The CDR3 is 17 residues long. Germline V gene sequence: CDR1 SGHRS, CDR2 YFSETQ. The full variable domain, in which reference TRBV5-1 and TRBJ1-1 provide the parts outside the CDR3, is KAGVTQTPRYLIKTRGQQVTLSCSPISGHRSVSWYQQTPGQGLQFLFEYFSETQRNKGNFPGRFSGRQFSNSRSEMNVSTLELGDSALYLCASSYSTGGGGGTEAFFGQGTRLTVV.

This rearrangement joins TRBV5-4 to TRBJ1-2, with 8 bases aligning to TRBD1. Per the germline V gene, CDR1 is SGHNT and CDR2 is YYREEE (reference sequence). V shed 6 bases and J 2 bases; nucleotides not matched to a gene: 9. This CDR3 has 15 residues. The CDR3 loop reads CASKRGRTGNYGYTF. In DNA form, the CDR3 reads TGTGCCAGCAAAAGAGGCAGGACAGGGAACTATGGCTACACCTTC.

This rearrangement joins TRBV7-3 to TRBJ2-2; the D is unclear. Trimming left V 3 bases short and J 3 bases short, with 5 bases between. CDR3 length: 13 residues. Germline V CDR1 and CDR2: SGHTA, FQGTGA. The DNA for the CDR3 is TGTGCCAGCAGCTTCCGGGACACCGGGGAGCTGTTTTTT. This encodes CASSFRDTGELFF.

This chain uses TRBV5-6 with TRBJ2-5; TRBD2 matches at 11 bases. The junction had 15 bases not matched to a gene; V was cut back by 4 bases and J by 1 base. CDR1 is SGHDT, CDR2 YYEEEE, per germline. This CDR3 has 19 residues. The DNA for the CDR3 is TGTGCCAGCAGCGGGGGTTCGGGACTAGCGGAGGGAATCCAAGAGACCCAGTACTTC. Translation gives CASSGGSGLAEGIQETQYF.

The chain has TRBV11-1 and TRBJ2-7; TRBD2 matches at 8 bases. Trimming took 3 bases from V and 5 from J; bases not matched to a gene: 12. In germline, CDR1 is SGHAT, CDR2 FQDESV (reference sequence). The CDR3 runs to 16 residues. The CDR3 loop is CASSFAGYGTRHEQYF. For the CDR3, the DNA is TGTGCCAGCAGCTTCGCCGGTTACGGGACTAGGCACGAGCAGTACTTC.

In its sample, this clone was seen once. This chain links TRBV7-3 with TRBJ2-1; maybe TRBD1 (5 bases). V was pared by 3 bases and J by 5 bases, with 11 bases between. Looked up from germline, CDR1 is SGHTA and CDR2 is FQGTGA. This CDR3 contains 14 residues. CDR3 residues: CASSFGHTHNEQFF. CDR3 nucleotides: TGTGCCAGCAGCTTCGGACATACCCACAATGAGCAGTTCTTC.

This chain connects TRBV28 to TRBJ2-7; a possible D gene is TRBD2 (5 bases). Germline assignment: CDR1 MDHEN and CDR2 SYDVKM. Trimming left V 4 bases short and J 4 bases short, with 17 bases between. This CDR3 is 15 amino acids long. CDR3 loop: CASSSPGREGYEQYF. CDR3 bases: TGTGCCAGCAGTTCTCCGGGCAGAGAGGGATACGAGCAGTACTTC.

This chain links TRBV6-1 with TRBJ2-7; D perhaps matches TRBD2 (5 bases). The CDR3 runs 17 residues. Germline V CDR1 and CDR2: MNHNS, SASEGT. V shed 2 bases and J shed 7 bases, with 24 bases lying between them. The CDR3 here is CASSERLGGQRRSEQYF. For the CDR3, the DNA is TGTGCCAGCAGTGAAAGGTTGGGCGGTCAGAGGAGGTCAGAGCAGTACTTC.

The V gene is TRBV7-7, the J gene TRBJ2-5; D is perhaps TRBD2 (5 bases). The CDR3 has 13 residues. Trimming cost V 5 bases and J 7 bases, with 14 bases left between them. Germline lookup yields CDR1 SSHAT and CDR2 FNYEAQ (reference sequence). This chain's CDR3 is CASSPEAEGTQYF. CDR3 bases: TGTGCCAGCAGCCCAGAGGCCGAGGGGACCCAGTACTTC. Full variable domain (rest looked up from reference TRBV7-7 and TRBJ2-5): GAGVSQSPRYKVTKRGQDVTLRCDPISSHATLYWYQQALGQGPEFLTYFNYEAQPDKSGLPSDRFSAERPEGSISTLTIQRTEQRDSAMYRCASSPEAEGTQYFGPGTRLLVL.

The chain is built from TRBV9 and TRBJ2-7, with D possibly being TRBD1 or TRBD2 (6 bases each). From germline, CDR1 is SGDLS and CDR2 YYNGEE. V was shortened by 0 bases and J by 5 bases, with 12 bases between the two germline ends. This CDR3 spans 14 amino acids. The CDR3, as DNA: TGTGCCAGCAGCGTAGGGGGGGCTCCCGACGAGCAGTACTTC. Its translation is CASSVGGAPDEQYF.

The rearrangement joins TRBV5-1 to TRBJ2-1; D perhaps matches TRBD1 (5 bases). The CDR3 covers 18 residues. Per germline, CDR1 SGHRS and CDR2 YFSETQ. V was clipped by 4 bases and J by 0 bases, with 20 bases between them. This chain's CDR3 is CASSQYLDRGSSYNEQFF. CDR3 nucleotides: TGCGCCAGCAGCCAATACTTAGATAGGGGAAGCTCCTACAATGAGCAGTTCTTC. Supplemented by reference TRBV5-1 and TRBJ2-1, the full variable domain reads KAGVTQTPRYLIKTRGQQVTLSCSPISGHRSVSWYQQTPGQGLQFLFEYFSETQRNKGNFPGRFSGRQFSNSRSEMNVSTLELGDSALYLCASSQYLDRGSSYNEQFFGPGTRLTVL.

The J gene is TRBJ1-1, the V gene TRBV5-8, with 9 positions matching TRBD1. This CDR3 comprises 14 residues. The germline gives CDR1 SGHTS, CDR2 YDEGEE. J gave up 5 bases and V 4 bases, and 6 bases lay outside the gene matches. The CDR3 loop reads CASSPHRGQTEAFF. The CDR3 nucleotides read TGTGCCAGCAGCCCACACAGGGGGCAGACTGAAGCTTTCTTT.

This clone was recorded only once. V gene TRBV6-5 combines with J gene TRBJ2-1; TRBD1 matches 9 bases. The germline V gene encodes CDR1 MNHEY and CDR2 SVGAGI. The CDR3 has 13 residues. J was trimmed by 8 bases and V by 5 bases; bases with no gene match: 4. The CDR3 nucleotides are TGTGCCAGCAGTCGACAGGGGGGTCATGAGCAGTTCTTC. Translated, it gives CASSRQGGHEQFF.

V and J are TRBV11-3 and TRBJ2-3, with 10 bases identical to TRBD2. Germline trimming cut 2 bases from V and 4 bases from J; bases unmatched to any gene: 6. CDR1 is SGHNT, CDR2 YENEEA, per germline. This CDR3 comprises 16 residues. The CDR3 loop is CASSLSSGSLPDTQYF. The CDR3 DNA sequence: TGTGCCAGCAGCTTATCTAGCGGGAGTCTCCCAGATACGCAGTATTTT.

A remark on this clone: At the DNA level, this CDR3 is encoded by other sequences in the same sample as well. This chain uses TRBV12-3 or TRBV12-4 with TRBJ1-2; D not certain. Between the trimmed V and J ends, which lost 5 bases and 3 bases, there was a span of 7 bases. The CDR3 totals 12 residues. DNA for the CDR3: TGTGCCAGCAGTCCGCAGGACTATGGCTACACCTTC. This codes for CASSPQDYGYTF.

Here the CDR3 DNA reads TGTGCCAGTAGTGCCACAGGGCCGAATCAGCCCCAGCATTTT. It translates to CASSATGPNQPQHF. The genes are TRBV19 and TRBJ1-5, with D possibly matching TRBD1 (6 bases). The CDR3 extends over 14 amino acids. Per germline, CDR1 LNHDA and CDR2 SQIVND (reference sequence). Trimming left V 5 bases short and J 4 bases short, with 12 bases between. The variable domain in full, with the rest retrieved from reference TRBV19 and TRBJ1-5, is DGGITQSPKYLFRKEGQNVTLSCEQNLNHDAMYWYRQDPGQGLRLIYYSQIVNDFQKGDIAEGYSVSREKKESFPLTVTSAQKNPTAFYLCASSATGPNQPQHFGDGTRLSIL.

This chain links TRBV11-3 with TRBJ2-5; D remains unclear. Germline V lookup: CDR1 SGHNT, CDR2 YENEEA. The germline V and J ends were trimmed by 1 base and 2 bases, with 11 bases remaining between them. This CDR3 comprises 15 residues. CDR3: CASSLALRQQETQYF. Written as DNA, the CDR3 is TGTGCCAGCAGCTTAGCCCTTCGGCAGCAAGAGACCCAGTACTTC. The full variable domain, with the rest looked up from reference TRBV11-3 and TRBJ2-5, is EAGVVQSPRYKIIEKKQPVAFWCNPISGHNTLYWYLQNLGQGPELLIRYENEEAVDDSQLPKDRFSAERLKGVDSTLKIQPAELGDSAVYLCASSLALRQQETQYFGPGTRLLVL.

This sequence joins TRBV7-9 and TRBJ1-2; no clear D. The CDR3 runs 14 residues. V was shortened by 5 bases and J by 0 bases, with 10 bases between the two germline ends. Germline V lookup: CDR1 SEHNR, CDR2 FQNEAQ (reference sequence). CDR3 region: CASSLAGANYGYTF. CDR3 sequence (DNA): TGTGCCAGCAGCCTTGCGGGAGCTAACTATGGCTACACCTTC.

This clone has just a few counts. CDR3 in DNA: TGCGCCAGCACAGGACAGGAAATTAGTGAGCAGTTCTTC. Its protein product is CASTGQEISEQFF. The chain employs TRBV5-1 and TRBJ2-1; 7 bases fit TRBD1. The CDR3 is 13 amino acids. V was pared by 6 bases and J by 9 bases, with 9 bases of the junction left unmatched. CDR1 is SGHRS, CDR2 YFSETQ, per germline.

This chain joins TRBV4-3 and TRBJ2-1; 9 bases are shared with TRBD2. Looked up from germline, CDR1 is LGHNA and CDR2 is YSLEER. The CDR3 contains 15 residues. J lost 3 bases, V lost 3 bases, and 3 bases had no gene match. The CDR3 DNA reads as TGCGCCAGCAGCCAGACTAGCGGAGTCTACAATGAGCAGTTCTTC. Its protein is CASSQTSGVYNEQFF.

This rearrangement joins TRBV3-1 (or the pseudogene TRBV3-2) to TRBJ2-4; TRBD1 matches at 9 bases. Germline lookup yields CDR1 LGHDT and CDR2 YNNKEL (reference sequence). Trimming took 4 bases from V and 6 from J; bases not matched to a gene: 7. The CDR3 runs to 15 residues. As DNA, the CDR3 is TGTGCCAGCAGCCTCCCGGGACAGGGACCAAACATTCAGTACTTC. Translating it yields CASSLPGQGPNIQYF.

The rearrangement links TRBV29-1 to TRBJ2-7, with 8 bases matching TRBD1. The trim removed 3 bases at V and 0 bases at J, leaving 7 bases unmatched. Germline CDR1 SQVTM, CDR2 ANQGSEA. This CDR3 has 15 residues. CDR3 amino acids: CSVENRDRSSYEQYF. CDR3 coding DNA: TGCAGCGTTGAGAACCGGGACAGGAGCTCCTACGAGCAGTACTTC.

The chain carries TRBV19 and TRBJ1-5; D is perhaps TRBD1 (5 bases). This CDR3 contains 11 residues. Trimming shortened V by 7 bases and J by 6 bases, and 7 bases separated the two germline ends. Per the germline V gene, CDR1 is LNHDA and CDR2 is SQIVND (reference sequence). CDR3 sequence (DNA): TGTGCCAGTATGGGGGTTCAGCCCCAGCATTTT. This sequence encodes CASMGVQPQHF.

This chain links TRBV10-3 with TRBJ1-3; tentatively, D is TRBD1 (5 bases). Looked up from germline, CDR1 is ENHRY and CDR2 is SYGVKD. The germline V and J ends were trimmed by 3 bases and 2 bases, with 8 bases remaining between them. The CDR3 covers 14 residues. In DNA, the CDR3 is TGTGCCATCAGTGACAGCAGGGCTGGAAACACCATATATTTT. Translated: CAISDSRAGNTIYF.

V usage is TRBV2 and J usage is TRBJ2-7, with 8 bases fitting TRBD1. The J segment lost 9 bases and the V segment lost 4 bases, leaving 14 bases of the junction unmatched. Germline loops: CDR1 SNHLY, CDR2 FYNNEI. This CDR3 has 15 amino acids. This chain's CDR3 is CASSGTGRLSKGQYF. The CDR3 coding sequence is TGTGCCAGCAGTGGGACAGGGCGGCTTTCTAAGGGGCAGTACTTC.

The rearrangement joins TRBV7-6 to TRBJ2-5; a weak D match, TRBD2 (6 bases). Between the trimmed V and J ends, which lost 5 bases and 5 bases, there was a span of 18 bases. CDR3 size: 15 residues. The germline CDR1 and CDR2 sequences are SGHVS and FNYEAQ. The CDR3 is CASSRGTPGSETQYF. CDR3 in DNA: TGTGCCAGCAGCCGAGGGACTCCGGGGAGTGAGACCCAGTACTTC.